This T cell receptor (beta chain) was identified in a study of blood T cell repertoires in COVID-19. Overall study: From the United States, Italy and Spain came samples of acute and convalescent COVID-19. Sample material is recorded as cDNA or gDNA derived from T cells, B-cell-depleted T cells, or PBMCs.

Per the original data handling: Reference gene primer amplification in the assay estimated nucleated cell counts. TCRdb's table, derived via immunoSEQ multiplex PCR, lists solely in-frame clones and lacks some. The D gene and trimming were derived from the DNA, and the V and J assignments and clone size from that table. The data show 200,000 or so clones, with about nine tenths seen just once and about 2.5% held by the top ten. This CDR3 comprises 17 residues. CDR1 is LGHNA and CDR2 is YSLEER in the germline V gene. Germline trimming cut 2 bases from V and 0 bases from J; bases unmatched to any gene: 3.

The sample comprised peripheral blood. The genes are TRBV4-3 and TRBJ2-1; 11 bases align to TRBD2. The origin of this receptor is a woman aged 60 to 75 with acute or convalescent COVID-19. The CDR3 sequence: CASSQLTSGSSYNEQFF. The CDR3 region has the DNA TGCGCCAGCAGCCAACTCACTAGCGGGAGCTCCTACAATGAGCAGTTCTTC.